A single sample is the source of the 12 T cell receptor beta chains below, sequenced in a study of neurological immune-mediated disorders. TCRdb redid the calling of the 5' RACE reads with MiXCR, one entry per CDR3 protein. The sample lists about 38,000 distinct CDR3 sequences, 9.5% to 13% seen once, with about 3.9% in the top ten. Material for sequencing was CD4+ T cells from blood. Every receptor here comes from a young woman with HTLV-1-associated myelopathy (HAM/TSP).

In DNA, the CDR3 is TGTGCCAGCACACGGGAGACTGGCTACACCTTC. Translating gives CASTRETGYTF. The chain couples TRBV6-5 to TRBJ1-2; D unclear. The CDR3 totals 11 residues. Germline loops: CDR1 MNHEY, CDR2 SVGAGI. Trimming removed 7 bases from V and 7 bases from J, with 10 bases in between.

On this clonotype: This CDR3 is missing its conserved last phenylalanine or tryptophan, likely due to a read error. The chain couples TRBV20-1 to TRBJ1-2; D is possibly TRBD1 (5 bases). The CDR3 sequence is 12 residues long. Germline CDR1 is DFQATT and CDR2 is SNEGSKA (reference sequence). In nucleotides, the CDR3 is TGCAGTGCCCGTGGGGCTAACTATTGCTACACCTTA. It translates to CSARGANYCYTL.

Remarks on this clonotype: A read error is likely, as this CDR3 ends without the conserved phenylalanine or tryptophan. The V and J genes are TRBV10-2 and TRBJ2-7; perhaps TRBD2 as D (6 bases). From germline, CDR1 is WSHSY and CDR2 SAAADI. The CDR3 loop spans 17 amino acids. The CDR3 loop reads CASSESAGTGDSYEQYL. CDR3 nucleotide sequence: TGCGCCAGCAGTGAGTCGGCCGGGACGGGGGACTCCTACGAACAGTACTTA.

This clonotype was seen repeatedly, ten times or more. V and J are TRBV4-1 and TRBJ1-4; D may be TRBD1 (6 bases). The V and J ends lost 3 bases and 8 bases respectively, with 16 bases between them. Germline V gene data show CDR1 as MGHRA and CDR2 as YSYEKL. The CDR3 totals 15 residues. CDR3 in amino acids: CASSQAGEGYEKLFF. The CDR3 coding sequence is TGCGCCAGCAGCCAGGCAGGGGAAGGCTACGAAAAACTGTTTTTT.

The table lists this clonotype with many counts. The chain employs TRBV12-3 or TRBV12-4 and TRBJ1-2; the match to TRBD1 covers 10 bases. This CDR3 comprises 14 residues. Trimming cost V 8 bases and J 2 bases; bases outside gene matches: 5. CDR3 region: CASLGTGVNYGYTF. CDR3 nucleotide sequence: TGTGCCAGCTTAGGGACAGGGGTCAACTATGGCTACACCTTC.

This clonotype was counted at least ten times. This chain joins TRBV19 and TRBJ1-5, with a tentative D call TRBD1 (5 bases). Germline V gives CDR1 LNHDA, CDR2 SQIVND (reference sequence). Trimming shortened V by 3 bases and J by 2 bases, and 11 bases separated the two germline ends. This CDR3 comprises 15 residues. CDR3 sequence reads: CASSMEGRGNQPQHF. The CDR3 DNA follows: TGTGCCAGTAGTATGGAGGGCAGGGGCAATCAGCCCCAGCATTTT.

In this sample, this clonotype turned up many times. The chain is built from TRBV10-3 and TRBJ2-3; no clear D gene. The CDR3 loop spans 13 amino acids. From germline, CDR1 is ENHRY and CDR2 SYGVKD. The V and J ends lost 1 base and 3 bases respectively, with 5 bases between them. The CDR3, as DNA: TGTGCCATCAGTGAGTATAGGACAGATACGCAGTATTTT. Protein sequence: CAISEYRTDTQYF.

This clonotype was seen at least ten times. This chain connects TRBV20-1 to TRBJ2-1; D is perhaps TRBD2 (7 bases). This CDR3 spans 14 amino acids. V lost 5 bases and J 0 bases, leaving 11 bases between the germline ends. Germline lookup yields CDR1 DFQATT and CDR2 SNEGSKA (reference sequence). CDR3 DNA sequence: TGCAGTGCTTCGCGGGGGCCCTCCTACAATGAGCAGTTCTTC. The encoded protein is CSASRGPSYNEQFF.

This clonotype was picked up many times. The gene calls are TRBV7-9 and TRBJ1-3, with a possible D match to TRBD1 (5 bases). The CDR3 contains 19 residues. Germline V gene sequence: CDR1 SEHNR, CDR2 FQNEAQ (reference sequence). Trimming left V 5 bases short and J 0 bases short, with 23 bases between. The CDR3 is CASSLQVGGTLISGNTIYF. The CDR3 DNA follows: TGTGCCAGCAGCCTCCAGGTGGGAGGGACTCTCATCTCTGGAAACACCATATATTTT.

This rearrangement joins TRBV24-1 to TRBJ2-2; 8 bases match TRBD1. The CDR3 extends over 15 amino acids. The ends lost 5 bases at V and 6 bases at J; junction bases unmatched: 7. Germline CDR1 is KGHDR and CDR2 is SFDVKD. The CDR3 reads CATSGTGRKAGELFF. CDR3 sequence (DNA): TGTGCCACCAGTGGGACAGGGCGGAAGGCCGGGGAGCTGTTTTTT.

Many counts were recorded for this clonotype. J is TRBJ1-1 and V is TRBV20-1; 7 bases are shared with TRBD1. The CDR3 runs to 12 residues. CDR1 and CDR2 (germline): DFQATT, SNEGSKA (reference sequence). Trimming took 6 bases from V and 1 from J; bases not matched to a gene: 2. CDR3: CSAWTGNTEAFF. In nucleotides, the CDR3 is TGCAGTGCCTGGACAGGGAACACTGAAGCTTTCTTT.

V is TRBV7-6 and J is TRBJ2-2; no definite D call. The CDR3 runs to 13 residues. Germline lookup yields CDR1 SGHVS and CDR2 FNYEAQ. Trimming removed 3 bases from V and 6 bases from J, with 8 bases in between. The CDR3 spells CASSLLEPGELFF. CDR3 nucleotide sequence: TGTGCCAGCAGCTTGTTAGAGCCCGGGGAGCTGTTTTTT.